The 18 T cell receptor beta chains listed next were all sequenced from one sample in a study of regulatory T cells in long-lasting Graves disease. Building of the TCR beta libraries involved iRepertoire HTBI primers and Arm-PCR of CDR3 regions. TCRdb redid the calling of the multiplex PCR reads with MiXCR, one entry per CDR3 protein. The sample lists 500,000 or so distinct CDR3 sequences; roughly 15% were seen once. This sample's time point: newly diagnosed GD, antithyroid drugs for less than 3 months. There was RNA extracted from PBMCs, and the TCR library was made from it. This sample also appeared in a second study, on T cells in Graves' hyperthyroidism and ophthalmopathy.

Sequenced here: peripheral blood mononuclear cells (PBMCs), sampled at new diagnosis, from a patient treated with antithyroid drugs. These receptors originate from a man aged 35-49 years with Graves disease.

This clonotype was seen more than once but under ten times. The J gene is TRBJ2-7, the V gene TRBV10-3, with D perhaps matching TRBD2 (5 bases). Germline V gene data show CDR1 as ENHRY and CDR2 as SYGVKD. V was cut by 4 bases and J by 3 bases, with 19 bases left in between. The CDR3 consists of 16 residues. The CDR3 spells CAISVELGSGSYEQYF. DNA for the CDR3: TGTGCCATCAGTGTGGAGCTGGGGAGTGGGAGCTACGAGCAGTACTTC.

This clonotype was seen ten or more times. J is TRBJ2-7 and V is TRBV10-2; 10 bases line up with TRBD1. The CDR3 has 14 residues. Germline V gene lookup returns CDR1 WSHSY and CDR2 SAAADI. V trimming: 4 bases; J trimming: 3 bases; junction bases outside the gene matches: 3. The CDR3 sequence is CASSGRDRGYEQYF. CDR3 DNA sequence: TGCGCCAGCAGTGGCCGGGACAGGGGCTACGAGCAGTACTTC.

The chain combines TRBV19 with TRBJ1-1, with 10 bases fitting TRBD1. In germline, CDR1 is LNHDA, CDR2 SQIVND (reference sequence). The length of the CDR3 is 15 residues. V trimming: 7 bases; J trimming: 3 bases; junction bases outside the gene matches: 8. CDR3 residues: CASKTRDRGHTEAFF. The CDR3 bases are TGTGCCAGTAAGACCCGGGACAGGGGCCACACTGAAGCTTTCTTT. Together with reference TRBV19 and TRBJ1-1, the CDR3 gives the full variable domain: DGGITQSPKYLFRKEGQNVTLSCEQNLNHDAMYWYRQDPGQGLRLIYYSQIVNDFQKGDIAEGYSVSREKKESFPLTVTSAQKNPTAFYLCASKTRDRGHTEAFFGQGTRLTVV.

For this clonotype: Being one base from a much bigger clone, this may be a read error. J is TRBJ1-1 and V is TRBV10-3, with D hard to call. The V gene's germline CDR1 is ENHRY and CDR2 SYGVKD. Trimming removed 2 bases from V and 2 bases from J, with 0 bases in between. This CDR3 is built from 11 residues. The DNA of the CDR3 is TGTGCCATCAGTGAGAACACTGAAGCTTTCTTT. It yields the protein CAISENTEAFF.

This clonotype showed up just a few times. The chain recombines TRBV7-9 with TRBJ2-7; 9 positions agree with TRBD1. V shed 1 base, J shed 6 bases, and the junction held 7 bases outside the gene matches. The CDR3 totals 15 residues. The germline V gene encodes CDR1 SEHNR and CDR2 FQNEAQ (reference sequence). This CDR3 is CASSLVPGQGFEQYF. The DNA of the CDR3 is TGTGCCAGCAGCTTAGTTCCGGGACAGGGATTCGAGCAGTACTTC.

In its sample, this clonotype was seen a few times. This chain joins TRBV29-1 and TRBJ2-5, with D perhaps TRBD1 (5 bases). The CDR3 loop spans 13 amino acids. In germline, CDR1 is SQVTM, CDR2 ANQGSEA. The V end lost 4 bases, the J end lost 5 bases, and 14 bases lay between the germline ends. Here the CDR3 reads CSVVRASGETQYF. CDR3 DNA sequence: TGCAGCGTTGTTAGAGCTTCAGGGGAGACCCAGTACTTC. Variable domain in full (rest from reference TRBV29-1 and TRBJ2-5): SAVISQKPSRDICQRGTSLTIQCQVDSQVTMMFWYRQQPGQSLTLIATANQGSEATYESGFVIDKFPISRPNLTFSTLTVSNMSPEDSSIYLCSVVRASGETQYFGPGTRLLVL.

V usage is TRBV3-1 and J usage is TRBJ2-1, with a tentative D call TRBD2 (6 bases). Germline V lookup: CDR1 LGHDT, CDR2 YNNKEL (reference sequence). The V gene lost 4 bases and the J gene lost 15 bases, with 16 bases spanning the gap. This CDR3 comprises 12 residues. The CDR3 here is CASSLGGAPRFF. The CDR3 DNA follows: TGTGCCAGCAGCCTCGGAGGGGCCCCCCGGTTCTTC.

This clonotype was detected ten times or more. The chain employs TRBV2 and TRBJ1-5; a weak D match, TRBD1 (6 bases). This CDR3 is 14 amino acids long. Germline V gene sequence: CDR1 SNHLY, CDR2 FYNNEI. V was pared by 7 bases and J by 6 bases, with 16 bases between. CDR3 nucleotide sequence: TGTGCCAGCACCTCGACAGGCGTGGGTCAGCCCCAGCATTTT. It is translated as CASTSTGVGQPQHF.

In this sample, this clonotype turned up many times. This chain uses TRBV7-2 with TRBJ2-1, with 8 bases fitting TRBD2. CDR1 is SGHTA and CDR2 is FQGNSA in the germline V gene. J lost 3 bases, V lost 2 bases, and 6 bases had no gene match. The CDR3 totals 16 residues. Written as DNA, the CDR3 is TGTGCCAGCAGCTTAAACGCCGGGACTAGCTACAATGAGCAGTTCTTC. Translating it yields CASSLNAGTSYNEQFF. The whole variable domain, filled in from reference TRBV7-2 and TRBJ2-1, reads GAGVSQSPSNKVTEKGKDVELRCDPISGHTALYWYRQSLGQGLEFLIYFQGNSAPDKSGLPSDRFSAERTGGSVSTLTIQRTQQEDSAVYLCASSLNAGTSYNEQFFGPGTRLTVL.

This clonotype was observed at least ten times. The genes are TRBV12-3 or TRBV12-4 and TRBJ2-5, with D hard to call. Trimming removed 1 base at V and 1 base at J, with 7 bases between. The CDR3 covers 14 residues. The CDR3 DNA sequence: TGTGCCAGCAGTTTAGACGGGTTCCAAGAGACCCAGTACTTC. Its translation: CASSLDGFQETQYF.

This clonotype has a handful of counts. CDR3 region: CSERGGTTNEQFF. For the CDR3, the DNA is TGCAGCGAAAGGGGCGGGACAACAAATGAGCAGTTCTTC. The rearrangement joins TRBV29-1 to TRBJ2-1; possibly TRBD1 or TRBD2 for D (6 bases each). V shed 7 bases and J shed 7 bases, with 17 bases lying between them. Germline V lookup: CDR1 SQVTM, CDR2 ANQGSEA. The CDR3 is 13 residues long.

V is TRBV12-3 or TRBV12-4 and J is TRBJ2-4, with D uncertain. The germline V and J ends were trimmed by 6 bases and 2 bases, with 8 bases remaining between them. This CDR3 contains 13 residues. The CDR3: CASRAGSKNIQYF. The DNA for the CDR3 is TGTGCCAGCAGAGCAGGATCCAAAAACATTCAGTACTTC.

This clonotype was found many times. The V call is TRBV29-1, the J call TRBJ2-3; 7 nucleotides line up with TRBD2. The length of the CDR3 is 13 residues. With 4 bases clipped from V and 5 bases from J, the junction kept 6 bases outside the gene matches. Looked up from germline, CDR1 is SQVTM and CDR2 is ANQGSEA. The CDR3 protein is CSVGLARGDTQYF. Written as DNA, the CDR3 is TGCAGCGTTGGACTAGCTAGGGGAGATACGCAGTATTTT.

This clonotype has ten or more counts. The rearrangement joins TRBV5-1 to TRBJ2-1, with D unresolved. V was clipped by 0 bases and J by 10 bases, with 11 bases between them. The CDR3 has 13 residues. CDR1 SGHRS and CDR2 YFSETQ come from the germline V gene. The CDR3 reads CASSLGLDHEQFF. For the CDR3, the DNA is TGCGCCAGCAGCTTGGGGCTAGATCACGAGCAGTTCTTC.

This clonotype occurred many times. V and J are TRBV5-1 and TRBJ2-3; 7 nucleotides match TRBD1. The CDR3 has 15 residues. V trimming: 3 bases; J trimming: 1 base; junction bases outside the gene matches: 5. Germline-derived CDR1 and CDR2 are SGHRS and YFSETQ. In DNA, the CDR3 is TGCGCCAGCAGCTCCCGCGGACAGGGCACAGATACGCAGTATTTT. Translating it yields CASSSRGQGTDTQYF.

Regarding this clonotype: Sequence at one end of the junction differs from germline and may be a read error. The chain recombines TRBV2 with TRBJ1-4; no firm D call. CDR1 and CDR2 (germline): SNHLY, FYNNEI. The CDR3 has 11 amino acids. CDR3 nucleotide sequence: TGTGCCAGCATGATTTTGGAAAAACTGTCTTTT. Translating gives CASMILEKLSF.

The gene calls are TRBV19 and TRBJ2-1, with 7 bases identical to TRBD2. Germline V gene lookup returns CDR1 LNHDA and CDR2 SQIVND (reference sequence). The J segment lost 7 bases and the V segment lost 0 bases, leaving 12 bases of the junction unmatched. CDR3 size: 17 residues. The CDR3 DNA follows: TGTGCCAGTAGTATAGATAGGGCGTGGGAGGGCCGGAATGAGCAGTTCTTC. As protein: CASSIDRAWEGRNEQFF.

This clonotype appeared many times. Compared with germline, one end of the junction differs, possibly owing to a read error. The V and J genes are TRBV5-1 and TRBJ1-1, with D tentatively TRBD1 (5 bases). The CDR3 spans 13 residues. From germline, CDR1 is SGHRS and CDR2 YFSETQ. This CDR3 reads CASSRGPNTEAFF. CDR3 nucleotide sequence: TGTGCCAGCAGTCGGGGCCCGAACACTGAAGCTTTCTTT.